The entry below describes one TCR beta chain. The data belong to a study of tumor-infiltrating lymphocytes in localized non-small cell lung cancer. Looking at the study overall: Resected tumor was paired with non-adjacent uninvolved lung from the same patient.

Trimming removed 4 bases at V and 5 bases at J, with 14 bases between. Germline V gene data show CDR1 as MNHEY and CDR2 as SVGAGI. The CDR3 totals 14 residues. The method was immunoSEQ multiplex PCR; TCRdb's version includes in-frame clones alone and lacks a portion of them. The sample holds about 14,000 clones, around two thirds seen once. This sequence originates from a human donor with non-small cell lung cancer. Sequenced material: uninvolved lung tissue not adjacent to the tumor. The chain carries TRBV6-5 and TRBJ2-5; D gene uncertain. The CDR3 reads CASSSVIPVETQYF. As DNA, the CDR3 is TGTGCCAGCAGTTCGGTTATACCTGTGGAGACCCAGTACTTC.